This is a list of T cell receptor beta chains from one sample in a study of PD-L1 blockade in urothelial cancer. Data came from immunoSEQ multiplex PCR; TCRdb stores just in-frame clones and leaves some out. The table includes 46,000 or so clones, about 90% detected once. Sample: PBMCs, taken around atezolizumab (anti-PD-L1) treatment. The receptors shown here come from a man between 60 and 75 years old with urothelial cancer. Each CDR3 is given with its conserved first and last residue. The order of the fields is CDR3 DNA, CDR3 protein, clone size, D gene, J gene, V gene. A D gene is named only where the DNA matches it firmly. A clone size is listed for some rows: how often the clone was seen (once, few, many), or a class if it is expanded.

cdr3_nt: TGTGCCAGCTCACCAGGGCTAAATGAAAAACTGTTTTTT
cdr3_aa: CASSPGLNEKLFF
clone_size: .
d_call: .
j_call: TRBJ1-4
v_call: TRBV18

cdr3_nt: TGTGCCAGCACCCCTGCTCGTGGCAGGGCCAGCACTGAAGCTTTCTTT
cdr3_aa: CASTPARGRASTEAFF
clone_size: .
d_call: .
j_call: TRBJ1-1
v_call: TRBV2

cdr3_nt: TGTGCCTGGAGTGTAAGGGGGCGGATTAATTCACCCCTCCACTTT
cdr3_aa: CAWSVRGRINSPLHF
clone_size: few
d_call: TRBD1
j_call: TRBJ1-6
v_call: TRBV30

cdr3_nt: TGTGCCAGTAGATTCCTAGCGGGGAACATGGTGCAGTTCTTC
cdr3_aa: CASRFLAGNMVQFF
clone_size: once
d_call: TRBD2
j_call: TRBJ2-1
v_call: TRBV19

cdr3_nt: TGTGCCAGCAGCTCGGTACTAGCGGGCACCGGGGAGCTGTTTTTT
cdr3_aa: CASSSVLAGTGELFF
clone_size: .
d_call: TRBD2
j_call: TRBJ2-2
v_call: TRBV9

cdr3_nt: TGTGCCAGCACCACAACGGGGTACAATGAGCAGTTCTTC
cdr3_aa: CASTTTGYNEQFF
clone_size: .
d_call: .
j_call: TRBJ2-1
v_call: TRBV6-6

cdr3_nt: TGTGCCAGCTCACCTAGCTCACGGGGGGATGGCTACACCTTC
cdr3_aa: CASSPSSRGDGYTF
clone_size: .
d_call: .
j_call: TRBJ1-2
v_call: TRBV18

cdr3_nt: TGCGCCAGCAGCCAAGAAGGACAGGGGACGTATGGCTACACCTTC
cdr3_aa: CASSQEGQGTYGYTF
clone_size: .
d_call: TRBD1
j_call: TRBJ1-2
v_call: TRBV4-3

cdr3_nt: TGTGCCAGCAGTGAAACAGGGTACGGCTACACCTTC
cdr3_aa: CASSETGYGYTF
clone_size: .
d_call: .
j_call: TRBJ1-2
v_call: TRBV6-1

cdr3_nt: TGCGCCAGCAGCTTGGGGGGAGGGAGCACAGATACGCAGTATTTT
cdr3_aa: CASSLGGGSTDTQYF
clone_size: .
d_call: TRBD2
j_call: TRBJ2-3
v_call: TRBV5-1

cdr3_nt: TGCGCCAGCAGCTTTACAGGGTCATACGAGCAGTACTTC
cdr3_aa: CASSFTGSYEQYF
clone_size: .
d_call: .
j_call: TRBJ2-7
v_call: TRBV5-1

cdr3_nt: TGTGCCAGCAGTTATGGAAGACAGGGTACCTACAATGAGCAGTTCTTC
cdr3_aa: CASSYGRQGTYNEQFF
clone_size: .
d_call: TRBD1
j_call: TRBJ2-1
v_call: TRBV6-6

cdr3_nt: TGCGCCAGCAATTCCGCGGGTCTATACAATGAGCAGTTCTTC
cdr3_aa: CASNSAGLYNEQFF
clone_size: .
d_call: .
j_call: TRBJ2-1
v_call: TRBV5-1

cdr3_nt: TGTGCCAGCAGCCAATCCAGGGGGAACACTGAAGCTTTCTTT
cdr3_aa: CASSQSRGNTEAFF
clone_size: once
d_call: .
j_call: TRBJ1-1
v_call: TRBV14

cdr3_nt: TGCAGCGTTGGGCCACAGGGATACACTGAAGCTTTCTTT
cdr3_aa: CSVGPQGYTEAFF
clone_size: few
d_call: .
j_call: TRBJ1-1
v_call: TRBV29-1

cdr3_nt: TGTGCCAGCAGCTCCCCCCTACGCGAGCAGTACTTC
cdr3_aa: CASSSPLREQYF
clone_size: .
d_call: .
j_call: TRBJ2-7
v_call: TRBV7-6

cdr3_nt: TGCGCCAGCAGCCAAGAGGCGAGGGGGAGCACAGATACGCAGTATTTT
cdr3_aa: CASSQEARGSTDTQYF
clone_size: .
d_call: .
j_call: TRBJ2-3
v_call: TRBV4-3

cdr3_nt: TGTGCCAGCAGCTGGGGACAGGGCCCTGGCTCTGGAAACACCATATATTTT
cdr3_aa: CASSWGQGPGSGNTIYF
clone_size: .
d_call: TRBD1
j_call: TRBJ1-3
v_call: TRBV7-8

cdr3_nt: TGTGCCAGCATCTTCTCAGGGGGTACTGAAGCTTTCTTT
cdr3_aa: CASIFSGGTEAFF
clone_size: .
d_call: TRBD1
j_call: TRBJ1-1
v_call: TRBV5-8

cdr3_nt: TGTGCCAGTAGTATAAGCCCCTCAGGAGATACGCAGTATTTT
cdr3_aa: CASSISPSGDTQYF
clone_size: .
d_call: .
j_call: TRBJ2-3
v_call: TRBV19

cdr3_nt: TGTGCCAGCAGACCCGGACAGAAGAACACTGAAGCTTTCTTT
cdr3_aa: CASRPGQKNTEAFF
clone_size: .
d_call: .
j_call: TRBJ1-1
v_call: TRBV9

cdr3_nt: TGTGCCAGCAGCTTATACGGGGGTATCCTCCACTTT
cdr3_aa: CASSLYGGILHF
clone_size: .
d_call: .
j_call: TRBJ1-6
v_call: TRBV7-2

cdr3_nt: TGTGCCAGTCAGTCCGGGACACTAACCTCCTACGAGCAGTACTTC
cdr3_aa: CASQSGTLTSYEQYF
clone_size: .
d_call: .
j_call: TRBJ2-7
v_call: TRBV11-2

cdr3_nt: TGCGCCAGCAGCTTGTTAGGGGATAATTCACCCCTCCACTTT
cdr3_aa: CASSLLGDNSPLHF
clone_size: few
d_call: .
j_call: TRBJ1-6
v_call: TRBV5-1

cdr3_nt: TGTGCCAGCGGGTCGACCGGGACAGGGGCCTACGAGCAGTACTTC
cdr3_aa: CASGSTGTGAYEQYF
clone_size: .
d_call: TRBD1
j_call: TRBJ2-7
v_call: TRBV6-5

cdr3_nt: TGCGCCAGCAGCCAAGAGGGACATTCTTCAGATACGCAGTATTTT
cdr3_aa: CASSQEGHSSDTQYF
clone_size: .
d_call: .
j_call: TRBJ2-3
v_call: TRBV4-3

cdr3_nt: TGCGCCAGCAGCTTGGGACAGGGCTCCTACAATGAGCAGTTCTTC
cdr3_aa: CASSLGQGSYNEQFF
clone_size: .
d_call: TRBD1
j_call: TRBJ2-1
v_call: TRBV5-1

cdr3_nt: TGTGCCAGCAGCTTAGGACAGGGTCTCGAGCAGTACTTC
cdr3_aa: CASSLGQGLEQYF
clone_size: few
d_call: TRBD1
j_call: TRBJ2-7
v_call: TRBV7-8

cdr3_nt: TGTGCCAGCAGCCAGATCACGAACACTGAAGCTTTCTTT
cdr3_aa: CASSQITNTEAFF
clone_size: .
d_call: .
j_call: TRBJ1-1
v_call: TRBV7-9

cdr3_nt: TGTGCCAGCAGCAGTGACAGGGACTATGGCTACACCTTC
cdr3_aa: CASSSDRDYGYTF
clone_size: .
d_call: TRBD1
j_call: TRBJ1-2
v_call: TRBV7-2

cdr3_nt: TGTGCCAGTAGTATGGGGAGAGATAGGGAGCAGTACTTC
cdr3_aa: CASSMGRDREQYF
clone_size: .
d_call: .
j_call: TRBJ2-7
v_call: TRBV19

cdr3_nt: TGTGCCAGCATCGCTACACAGAGCTCTGGAAACACCATATATTTT
cdr3_aa: CASIATQSSGNTIYF
clone_size: .
d_call: .
j_call: TRBJ1-3
v_call: TRBV14

cdr3_nt: TGCGCCAGCAGCTTGGGTACCTTATTCACAAATGAGCAGTTCTTC
cdr3_aa: CASSLGTLFTNEQFF
clone_size: .
d_call: .
j_call: TRBJ2-1
v_call: TRBV5-1

cdr3_nt: TGCGCCAGCAGCCAAGATCCTACAGAAGAGACCCAGTACTTC
cdr3_aa: CASSQDPTEETQYF
clone_size: .
d_call: .
j_call: TRBJ2-5
v_call: TRBV4-1

cdr3_nt: TGTGCCAGCAGTTCACAGGGCTACAATGAGCAGTTCTTC
cdr3_aa: CASSSQGYNEQFF
clone_size: .
d_call: .
j_call: TRBJ2-1
v_call: TRBV6-6

cdr3_nt: TGTGCCAGCAGCTTTTATGATCAGCCCCAGCATTTT
cdr3_aa: CASSFYDQPQHF
clone_size: .
d_call: .
j_call: TRBJ1-5
v_call: TRBV7-2

cdr3_nt: TGTGCCAGCAGCTTAGATTGGCTAGATACGCAGTATTTT
cdr3_aa: CASSLDWLDTQYF
clone_size: .
d_call: .
j_call: TRBJ2-3
v_call: TRBV7-9

cdr3_nt: TGCGCCAGCAGTCCTGGGGACACTAATCCCTCGGACTATGGCTACACCTTC
cdr3_aa: CASSPGDTNPSDYGYTF
clone_size: .
d_call: .
j_call: TRBJ1-2
v_call: TRBV4-3

cdr3_nt: TGTGCCAGCAGCCCAGGACAGTCAGCTAACTATGGCTACACCTTC
cdr3_aa: CASSPGQSANYGYTF
clone_size: .
d_call: .
j_call: TRBJ1-2
v_call: TRBV11-3

cdr3_nt: TGTGCCAGCAGCTACAGCGGCGCACCCCTCCACTTT
cdr3_aa: CASSYSGAPLHF
clone_size: .
d_call: .
j_call: TRBJ1-6
v_call: TRBV5-6

cdr3_nt: TGTGCCAGCAGCCATGACAGGGCCACCAATGAGCAGTTCTTC
cdr3_aa: CASSHDRATNEQFF
clone_size: .
d_call: TRBD1
j_call: TRBJ2-1
v_call: TRBV14

cdr3_nt: TGTGCCACCAGCCTCGGGACAGGGGCAGATACGCAGTATTTT
cdr3_aa: CATSLGTGADTQYF
clone_size: .
d_call: TRBD1
j_call: TRBJ2-3
v_call: TRBV15

cdr3_nt: TGTGCCAGCAGCTCCTGGGGACAGGGGTACACTGAAGCTTTCTTT
cdr3_aa: CASSSWGQGYTEAFF
clone_size: .
d_call: TRBD1
j_call: TRBJ1-1
v_call: TRBV5-8

cdr3_nt: TGTGCCAGTAGGCTCGGACAGGGGCCTAGCAATCAGCCCCAGCATTTT
cdr3_aa: CASRLGQGPSNQPQHF
clone_size: .
d_call: TRBD1
j_call: TRBJ1-5
v_call: TRBV19

cdr3_nt: TGTGCCTGGGAGACAGGGGGCACCTACGAGCAGTACTTC
cdr3_aa: CAWETGGTYEQYF
clone_size: .
d_call: TRBD1
j_call: TRBJ2-7
v_call: TRBV30

cdr3_nt: TGTGCCACCGCAGTCGGGGCCGGGGAGCTGTTTTTT
cdr3_aa: CATAVGAGELFF
clone_size: .
d_call: .
j_call: TRBJ2-2
v_call: TRBV5-4

cdr3_nt: TGTGCCGTTAGCTCCGGGGGGCGGATGGGAAAACTGTTTTTT
cdr3_aa: CAVSSGGRMGKLFF
clone_size: .
d_call: .
j_call: TRBJ1-4
v_call: TRBV28

cdr3_nt: TGTGCCAGCCCCCCCCCTGACAGGGACTCTCTCAATGAGCAGTTCTTC
cdr3_aa: CASPPPDRDSLNEQFF
clone_size: .
d_call: .
j_call: TRBJ2-1
v_call: TRBV28

cdr3_nt: TGCGCCAGCAGCTTGGGACAAGAAGCTTTCTTT
cdr3_aa: CASSLGQEAFF
clone_size: .
d_call: .
j_call: TRBJ1-1
v_call: TRBV5-1

cdr3_nt: TGTGCCAGCAGTTACACAACCGGGACAGATTCACCCCTCCACTTT
cdr3_aa: CASSYTTGTDSPLHF
clone_size: few
d_call: TRBD1
j_call: TRBJ1-6
v_call: TRBV6-5

cdr3_nt: TGTGCCAGCTCACCTAGTTCGAGGGCAGATACGCAGTATTTT
cdr3_aa: CASSPSSRADTQYF
clone_size: .
d_call: .
j_call: TRBJ2-3
v_call: TRBV18

cdr3_nt: TGTGCCAGCAGCTTAGGCCGGGGGGTCGGGGAGCTGTTTTTT
cdr3_aa: CASSLGRGVGELFF
clone_size: .
d_call: TRBD2
j_call: TRBJ2-2
v_call: TRBV7-2

cdr3_nt: TGTGCCAGTAGTCTTCAGGCTCGCCTAGCGGGGGTCTCTAGCACAGATACGCAGTATTTT
cdr3_aa: CASSLQARLAGVSSTDTQYF
clone_size: .
d_call: TRBD2
j_call: TRBJ2-3
v_call: TRBV19

cdr3_nt: TGTGCCAGTAGTCCCGCTGTGGACAGGGGAAATTCACCCCTCCACTTT
cdr3_aa: CASSPAVDRGNSPLHF
clone_size: .
d_call: TRBD1
j_call: TRBJ1-6
v_call: TRBV19

cdr3_nt: TGTGCCAGCAGCCCGCCGGGGACTAGGGGAGTCGGGGAGCAGTTCTTC
cdr3_aa: CASSPPGTRGVGEQFF
clone_size: .
d_call: TRBD2
j_call: TRBJ2-1
v_call: TRBV11-2

cdr3_nt: TGTGCCAGCAGTCGAGTAGGCGGAGGGTTAAGAGCTTTCTTT
cdr3_aa: CASSRVGGGLRAFF
clone_size: .
d_call: .
j_call: TRBJ1-1
v_call: TRBV11-1

cdr3_nt: TGTGCCAGCAGTGGGGGACTAGCGGCAGGTGGAGATACGCAGTATTTT
cdr3_aa: CASSGGLAAGGDTQYF
clone_size: few
d_call: TRBD2
j_call: TRBJ2-3
v_call: TRBV2

cdr3_nt: TGCGCCAGCAGCTTACAAGGACAGGGGAACACCGGGGAGCTGTTTTTT
cdr3_aa: CASSLQGQGNTGELFF
clone_size: .
d_call: TRBD1
j_call: TRBJ2-2
v_call: TRBV5-1

cdr3_nt: TGTGCCAGCAGTTTAGCCTTGCGGAATACTGAAGCTTTCTTT
cdr3_aa: CASSLALRNTEAFF
clone_size: .
d_call: .
j_call: TRBJ1-1
v_call: TRBV2